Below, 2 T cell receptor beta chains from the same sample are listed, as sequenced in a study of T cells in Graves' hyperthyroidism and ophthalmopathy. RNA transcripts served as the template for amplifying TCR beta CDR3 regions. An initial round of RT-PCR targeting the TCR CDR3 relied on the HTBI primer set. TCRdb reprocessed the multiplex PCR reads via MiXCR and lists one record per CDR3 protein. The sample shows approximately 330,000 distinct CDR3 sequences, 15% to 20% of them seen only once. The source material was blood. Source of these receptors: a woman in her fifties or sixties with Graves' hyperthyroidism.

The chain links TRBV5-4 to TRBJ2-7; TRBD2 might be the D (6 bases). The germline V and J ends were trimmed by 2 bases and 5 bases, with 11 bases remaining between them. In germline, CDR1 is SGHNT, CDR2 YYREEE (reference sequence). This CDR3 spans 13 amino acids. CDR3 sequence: CASSLREYNEQYF. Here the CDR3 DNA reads TGTGCCAGCAGCTTACGGGAGTATAACGAGCAGTACTTC.

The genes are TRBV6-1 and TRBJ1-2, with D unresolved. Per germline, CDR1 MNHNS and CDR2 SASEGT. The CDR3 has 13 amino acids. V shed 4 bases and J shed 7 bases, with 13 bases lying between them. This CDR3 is CASSATSDRGYTF. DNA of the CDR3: TGTGCCAGCAGTGCCACAAGCGATCGTGGCTACACCTTC.